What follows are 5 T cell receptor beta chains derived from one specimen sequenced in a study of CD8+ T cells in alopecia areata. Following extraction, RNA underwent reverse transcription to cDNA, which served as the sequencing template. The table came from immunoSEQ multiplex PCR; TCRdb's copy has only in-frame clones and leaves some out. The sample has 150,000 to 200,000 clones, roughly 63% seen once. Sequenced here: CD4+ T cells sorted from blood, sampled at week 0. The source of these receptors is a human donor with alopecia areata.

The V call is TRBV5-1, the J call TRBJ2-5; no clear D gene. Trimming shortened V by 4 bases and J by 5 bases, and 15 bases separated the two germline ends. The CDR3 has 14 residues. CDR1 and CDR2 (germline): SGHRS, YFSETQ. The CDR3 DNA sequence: TGCGCCAGCAGCCTGGGAAAGTTCTCGGAGACCCAGTACTTC. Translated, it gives CASSLGKFSETQYF.

This chain's CDR3 is CSVETLDRGYGYTF. The CDR3 nucleotides are TGCAGCGTTGAAACCCTCGACAGGGGTTATGGCTACACCTTC. V usage is TRBV29-1 and J usage is TRBJ1-2; 8 positions agree with TRBD1. The J segment lost 5 bases and the V segment lost 2 bases, leaving 7 bases of the junction unmatched. Germline CDR1 and CDR2: SQVTM and ANQGSEA. The CDR3 is 14 residues long. The variable domain in full, with the rest retrieved from reference TRBV29-1 and TRBJ1-2, is SAVISQKPSRDICQRGTSLTIQCQVDSQVTMMFWYRQQPGQSLTLIATANQGSEATYESGFVIDKFPISRPNLTFSTLTVSNMSPEDSSIYLCSVETLDRGYGYTFGSGTRLTVV.

This chain's CDR3 is CASSLQGRTSTDTQYF. The CDR3 DNA reads as TGTGCCAGCAGCTTGCAAGGGAGAACTAGCACAGATACGCAGTATTTT. The V and J genes are TRBV5-4 and TRBJ2-3; D may be TRBD2 (5 bases). The CDR3 has 16 amino acids. Germline lookup yields CDR1 SGHNT and CDR2 YYREEE (reference sequence). V was clipped by 1 base and J by 0 bases, with 12 bases between them.

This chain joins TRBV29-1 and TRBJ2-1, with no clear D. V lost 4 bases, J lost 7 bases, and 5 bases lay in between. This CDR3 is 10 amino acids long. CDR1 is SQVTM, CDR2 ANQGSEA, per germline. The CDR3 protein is CSVGFNEQFF. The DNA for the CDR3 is TGCAGCGTTGGTTTTAATGAGCAGTTCTTC.

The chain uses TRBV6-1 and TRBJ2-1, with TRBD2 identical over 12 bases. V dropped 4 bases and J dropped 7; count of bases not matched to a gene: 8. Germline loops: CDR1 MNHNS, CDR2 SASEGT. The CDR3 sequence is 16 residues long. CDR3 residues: CASSATSGGTFNEQFF. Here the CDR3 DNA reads TGTGCCAGCAGTGCGACTAGCGGGGGAACTTTTAATGAGCAGTTCTTC.